These 31 T cell receptor beta chains came from one sample sequenced in a study of human T cells and chemical hapten exposure. Extraction yielded total RNA from whole blood (unfractionated). Using its own MiXCR run on the 5' RACE reads, TCRdb lists one record per CDR3 protein. The sample lists 110,000 to 150,000 distinct CDR3 sequences; 4.1% were seen once. Receptor source: a female donor in good health.

This clonotype has a handful of counts. The rearrangement joins TRBV6-2 or TRBV6-3 to TRBJ2-1; either TRBD1 or TRBD2 may supply D (5 bases each). Germline V lookup: CDR1 MNHEY, CDR2 SVGEGT. V was clipped by 2 bases and J by 0 bases, with 11 bases between them. This CDR3 spans 16 amino acids. The CDR3 loop reads CASSYPRGASYNEQFF. As DNA, the CDR3 is TGTGCCAGCAGTTACCCCCGAGGGGCCTCCTACAATGAGCAGTTCTTC.

This clonotype came up many times. The V and J genes are TRBV2 and TRBJ1-4; a possible D gene is TRBD1 (5 bases). The V end lost 2 bases, the J end lost 6 bases, and 16 bases lay between the germline ends. Germline CDR1 is SNHLY and CDR2 is FYNNEI. The CDR3 is 16 residues long. CDR3 region: CASSETHGGGDEKLFF. CDR3 bases: TGTGCCAGCAGTGAAACCCACGGGGGTGGGGATGAAAAACTGTTTTTT.

This clonotype was counted many times. V gene TRBV12-3 or TRBV12-4 combines with J gene TRBJ2-3; weak D call: TRBD2 (7 bases). Deletions cut 2 bases from V and 1 base from J, with 16 bases between. The CDR3 is 17 amino acids. CDR3 nucleotides: TGTGCCAGCAGTTTAAGGGGGGGGGGCCTTCGCACAGATACGCAGTATTTT. This gives the protein CASSLRGGGLRTDTQYF.

This clonotype appeared many times. The chain has TRBV3-1 and TRBJ2-7; 8 positions match TRBD1. Losses at the gene ends were 0 bases for V and 2 bases for J; bases not matched to a gene: 3. The CDR3 runs 15 residues. Germline lookup yields CDR1 LGHDT and CDR2 YNNKEL (reference sequence). Here the CDR3 DNA reads TGTGCCAGCAGCCAAGATTGGGGACAGGCCTACGAGCAGTACTTC. It is translated as CASSQDWGQAYEQYF.

This clonotype came up many times. This chain joins TRBV7-8 and TRBJ2-5; TRBD2 matches at 7 bases. The ends lost 4 bases at V and 4 bases at J; junction bases unmatched: 6. Germline-derived CDR1 and CDR2 are SGHVS and FQNEAQ. The CDR3 runs 14 residues. The CDR3 region is CASSSRGGRETQYF. Here the CDR3 DNA reads TGTGCCAGCAGCTCCCGCGGGGGAAGAGAGACCCAGTACTTC.

This clonotype was seen many times. The gene calls are TRBV4-1 and TRBJ2-1, with D maybe TRBD2 (5 bases). The CDR3 extends over 15 amino acids. Trimming removed 0 bases from V and 12 bases from J, with 18 bases in between. The V gene's germline CDR1 is MGHRA and CDR2 YSYEKL. CDR3 in DNA: TGCGCCAGCAGCCAAGATTTAAGGGTCCGGGGTGGGCAGTTCTTC. Translated, it gives CASSQDLRVRGGQFF.

In this sample, this clonotype turned up many times. V gene TRBV6-1 combines with J gene TRBJ2-5; D might be TRBD1 (6 bases). The length of the CDR3 is 14 residues. Trimming took 6 bases from V and 3 from J, leaving 14 bases between them. CDR1 is MNHNS, CDR2 SASEGT, per germline. CDR3 in DNA: TGTGCCAGCAGGGCCCGGACAGACAAAGAGACCCAGTACTTC. Residues: CASRARTDKETQYF.

This clonotype showed up many times. CDR3 sequence: CASNGRDSINTGELFF. The DNA for the CDR3 is TGTGCCAGCAACGGGCGGGACAGCATTAACACCGGGGAGCTGTTTTTT. This chain joins TRBV12-3 or TRBV12-4 and TRBJ2-2; the D gene is possibly TRBD1 (7 bases). This CDR3 spans 16 amino acids. The germline V and J ends were trimmed by 7 bases and 2 bases, with 17 bases remaining between them.

V usage is TRBV7-2 and J usage is TRBJ2-1; 9 bases fit TRBD2. The CDR3 contains 17 residues. The V gene end was trimmed by 2 bases and the J gene end by 8 bases; junction bases not matched to a gene: 13. Germline values: CDR1 SGHTA, CDR2 FQGNSA. CDR3 in amino acids: CASSLKSGGSRSDEQFF. The CDR3 DNA reads as TGTGCCAGCAGCTTAAAGAGCGGGGGGTCACGTTCTGATGAGCAGTTCTTC. Based on the CDR3 plus reference TRBV7-2 and TRBJ2-1, the full variable domain is GAGVSQSPSNKVTEKGKDVELRCDPISGHTALYWYRQSLGQGLEFLIYFQGNSAPDKSGLPSDRFSAERTGGSVSTLTIQRTQQEDSAVYLCASSLKSGGSRSDEQFFGPGTRLTVL.

This clonotype has a count of ten or more. This chain uses TRBV6-1 with TRBJ1-2; 7 bases agree with TRBD1. CDR1 and CDR2 (germline): MNHNS, SASEGT. This CDR3 comprises 13 residues. The V segment lost 5 bases and the J segment 7 bases; nucleotides outside the gene matches: 7. The CDR3 DNA reads as TGTGCCAGCAGTACGACAGGGCGGTTTGGCTACACCTTC. Translated: CASSTTGRFGYTF.

This clonotype was counted many times. This rearrangement joins TRBV20-1 to TRBJ1-1, with a tentative D call TRBD1 (5 bases). There are 12 residues in the CDR3. The V end was cut by 6 bases, the J end by 5 bases, with 13 bases between. The germline V gene encodes CDR1 DFQATT and CDR2 SNEGSKA (reference sequence). CDR3 coding DNA: TGCAGTGCAAATCCGGGGGGAACTGAAGCTTTCTTT. This translates into CSANPGGTEAFF.

This clonotype has ten or more counts. The chain joins TRBV29-1 to TRBJ2-3, with 9 bases that match TRBD1. The CDR3 sequence is 14 residues long. J lost 0 bases, V lost 5 bases, and 3 bases had no gene match. Germline V gene lookup returns CDR1 SQVTM and CDR2 ANQGSEA. CDR3 DNA: TGCAGCGTTCAACAGGGGGCGAGCACAGATACGCAGTATTTT. It encodes CSVQQGASTDTQYF.

This clonotype came up many times. V and J are TRBV29-1 and TRBJ1-1; no firm D call. The CDR3 loop spans 11 amino acids. The ends were cut back, 7 bases at V and 4 bases at J, with 10 bases in the middle. Germline lookup yields CDR1 SQVTM and CDR2 ANQGSEA. CDR3 sequence reads: CSGSTITEAFF. The CDR3 coding sequence is TGCAGCGGGTCGACGATCACTGAAGCTTTCTTT.

Regarding this clonotype: One base away lies a much larger clone, so this may be a sequencing read error. The rearrangement uses TRBV11-1 and TRBJ1-1, with D possibly TRBD1 on 5 matching bases. This CDR3 has 15 amino acids. Per germline, CDR1 SGHAT and CDR2 FQDESV (reference sequence). V was cut by 4 bases and J by 1 base, with 13 bases left in between. CDR3 amino acids: CASSSGRQRNTEAFF. The CDR3 DNA sequence: TGTGCCAGCAGCTCCGGAAGACAGAGGAACACTGAAGCTTTCTTT.

This clonotype was seen repeatedly, ten times or more. This chain uses TRBV4-3 with TRBJ2-3; 8 nucleotides align to TRBD2. Trimming at V came to 5 bases and at J to 0 bases, leaving 4 bases not matched to a gene. The CDR3 covers 15 residues. Germline CDR1 reads LGHNA; CDR2 reads YSLEER. CDR3 nucleotides: TGCGCCAGCAGCTCGCGGGGGGTTAGCACAGATACGCAGTATTTT. Protein: CASSSRGVSTDTQYF.

A few counts support this clonotype. The chain recombines TRBV9 with TRBJ1-1; D is perhaps TRBD1 (6 bases). This CDR3 contains 15 residues. Trimming took 3 bases from V and 1 from J, leaving 13 bases between them. Germline values: CDR1 SGDLS, CDR2 YYNGEE. The CDR3 region is CASSDKTGQNTEAFF. CDR3 sequence (DNA): TGTGCCAGCAGCGACAAGACAGGTCAGAACACTGAAGCTTTCTTT.

This clonotype was observed at least ten times. The rearrangement links TRBV29-1 to TRBJ1-2, with D maybe TRBD1 (5 bases). The CDR3 totals 16 residues. Germline CDR1 SQVTM, CDR2 ANQGSEA. Trimming removed 0 bases at V and 0 bases at J, with 14 bases between. The CDR3 DNA is TGCAGCGTTGAAGATCTTCCGGGACGGGCTAACTATGGCTACACCTTC. Protein: CSVEDLPGRANYGYTF.

Concerning this clonotype: A single base separates this from a much larger clone, so it may be a read error. V is TRBV6-5 and J is TRBJ1-1; 8 bases line up with TRBD1. CDR3 size: 14 residues. CDR1 is MNHEY and CDR2 is SVGAGI in the germline V gene. V was pared by 6 bases and J by 7 bases, with 10 bases of the junction left unmatched. Written as DNA, the CDR3 is TGTGCCAGCAGCAGAGGACAGGGTTCCTGTGAAGCTTTCTTT. Encoded protein: CASSRGQGSCEAFF.

The chain couples TRBV4-3 to TRBJ1-1; no clear D gene. The CDR3 totals 16 residues. Germline values: CDR1 LGHNA, CDR2 YSLEER. Trimming cost V 0 bases and J 4 bases, with 15 bases left between them. CDR3 protein: CASSQDYPAWGTEAFF. Written as DNA, the CDR3 is TGCGCCAGCAGCCAAGATTACCCAGCCTGGGGCACTGAAGCTTTCTTT.

This clonotype was seen ten or more times. This chain joins TRBV7-2 and TRBJ2-2; D possibly matches TRBD1 or TRBD2 (5 bases each). The CDR3 totals 16 residues. Trimming removed 3 bases at V and 6 bases at J, with 17 bases between. CDR1 and CDR2 from the germline V gene are SGHTA and FQGNSA. The CDR3 DNA follows: TGTGCCAGCAGCTTCTACGGGGCGAAGAATGCCGGGGAGCTGTTTTTT. Its translation: CASSFYGAKNAGELFF. The full variable domain, in which reference TRBV7-2 and TRBJ2-2 provide the parts outside the CDR3, is GAGVSQSPSNKVTEKGKDVELRCDPISGHTALYWYRQSLGQGLEFLIYFQGNSAPDKSGLPSDRFSAERTGGSVSTLTIQRTQQEDSAVYLCASSFYGAKNAGELFFGEGSRLTVL.

This clonotype was found a few times. The rearrangement joins TRBV25-1 to TRBJ1-3, with D uncertain. CDR1 MGHDK and CDR2 SYGVNS come from the germline V gene. Trimming cost V 2 bases and J 3 bases, with 11 bases left between them. The CDR3 spans 15 residues. The CDR3 region has the DNA TGTGCCAGCAGTGAAGGTTTGGAGGGTGGAAACACCATATATTTT. Protein: CASSEGLEGGNTIYF. Full variable domain (rest looked up from reference TRBV25-1 and TRBJ1-3): EADIYQTPRYLVIGTGKKITLECSQTMGHDKMYWYQQDPGMELHLIHYSYGVNSTEKGDLSSESTVSRIRTEHFPLTLESARPSHTSQYLCASSEGLEGGNTIYFGEGSWLTVV.

This clonotype was counted at least ten times. The chain links TRBV20-1 to TRBJ1-4; D remains ambiguous. V was clipped by 5 bases and J by 5 bases, with 15 bases between them. Germline V gene lookup returns CDR1 DFQATT and CDR2 SNEGSKA (reference sequence). The CDR3 is 14 amino acids. The CDR3 is CSAFEGIGNEKLFF. DNA of the CDR3: TGCAGTGCTTTCGAAGGGATTGGAAATGAAAAACTGTTTTTT.

This clonotype was picked up many times. This chain links TRBV5-1 with TRBJ1-1; TRBD1 matches at 7 bases. The CDR3 is 13 amino acids. V shed 1 base, J shed 6 bases, and the junction held 3 bases outside the gene matches. In germline, CDR1 is SGHRS, CDR2 YFSETQ. The CDR3 protein is CASSLQGDAEAFF. Written as DNA, the CDR3 is TGCGCCAGCAGCTTGCAGGGGGACGCTGAAGCTTTCTTT.

This clonotype showed up just a few times. The J gene is TRBJ2-3, the V gene TRBV6-2 or TRBV6-3, with D possibly TRBD2 on 5 matching bases. The V gene lost 7 bases and the J gene lost 3 bases, with 11 bases spanning the gap. The CDR3 is 13 amino acids. From germline, CDR1 is MNHEY and CDR2 SVGEGT. The DNA for the CDR3 is TGTGCCAGCAAGGAGGACGGAACAGATACGCAGTATTTT. It is translated as CASKEDGTDTQYF.

This clonotype has a count of ten or more. The chain is built from TRBV5-1 and TRBJ1-2, with D possibly matching TRBD1 (6 bases). The V gene's germline CDR1 is SGHRS and CDR2 YFSETQ. The CDR3 contains 13 residues. V lost 7 bases, J lost 6 bases, and 16 bases lay in between. For the CDR3, the DNA is TGCGCCAGCGGCCTGACAGGTTTGGATGGCTACACCTTC. It codes for CASGLTGLDGYTF.

In its sample, this clonotype was seen many times. This chain joins TRBV5-1 and TRBJ2-1, with D possibly TRBD1 on 6 matching bases. The CDR3 loop spans 15 amino acids. CDR1 is SGHRS and CDR2 is YFSETQ in the germline V gene. The V end was cut by 0 bases, the J end by 7 bases, with 14 bases between. The CDR3 here is CASSLVNRDLNEQFF. CDR3 coding DNA: TGCGCCAGCAGCTTGGTCAACAGGGATTTAAATGAGCAGTTCTTC.

This clonotype was seen only a few times. CDR3 bases: TGCAGTGCTAGAGACATAGCGGGGGGGCGCTACAATGAGCAGTTCTTC. It specifies CSARDIAGGRYNEQFF. The V call is TRBV20-1, the J call TRBJ2-1, with 11 bases matching TRBD2. Germline V gene sequence: CDR1 DFQATT, CDR2 SNEGSKA (reference sequence). The ends lost 0 bases at V and 3 bases at J; junction bases unmatched: 4. This CDR3 has 16 amino acids.

The chain couples TRBV9 to TRBJ2-3; D might be TRBD1 (6 bases). The CDR3 consists of 16 residues. The ends were cut back, 1 base at V and 0 bases at J, with 12 bases in the middle. CDR1 SGDLS and CDR2 YYNGEE come from the germline V gene. CDR3: CASSVSGGLSTDTQYF. The CDR3 nucleotides read TGTGCCAGCAGCGTATCTGGGGGCCTTAGCACAGATACGCAGTATTTT.

This clonotype was recorded many times. The chain carries TRBV20-1 and TRBJ1-1; no reliable D call. CDR1 is DFQATT, CDR2 SNEGSKA, per germline (reference sequence). The CDR3 contains 16 residues. Trimming removed 1 base from V and 5 bases from J, with 20 bases in between. The CDR3 nucleotides are TGCAGTGCTAGAGCCCCCTCGCGGACCCTGTTAACTGAAGCTTTCTTT. This encodes CSARAPSRTLLTEAFF.

This clonotype was found many times. The chain links TRBV7-9 to TRBJ1-4; 7 nucleotides line up with TRBD1. The germline gives CDR1 SEHNR, CDR2 FQNEAQ (reference sequence). V dropped 4 bases and J dropped 2; count of bases not matched to a gene: 1. The CDR3 spans 14 residues. CDR3 amino acids: CASSSTGTNEKLFF. CDR3 in DNA: TGTGCCAGCAGCTCGACAGGGACTAATGAAAAACTGTTTTTT.

This clonotype has at least ten counts. V and J are TRBV7-2 and TRBJ2-7; TRBD1 agrees at 7 bases. After removal of 5 bases from V and 3 bases from J, the junction contained 10 bases not matched to a gene. This CDR3 comprises 15 residues. Germline CDR1 and CDR2: SGHTA and FQGNSA. The CDR3 region is CASSPQGVGDYEQYF. The CDR3 DNA reads as TGTGCCAGCAGCCCCCAGGGGGTGGGTGACTACGAGCAGTACTTC.